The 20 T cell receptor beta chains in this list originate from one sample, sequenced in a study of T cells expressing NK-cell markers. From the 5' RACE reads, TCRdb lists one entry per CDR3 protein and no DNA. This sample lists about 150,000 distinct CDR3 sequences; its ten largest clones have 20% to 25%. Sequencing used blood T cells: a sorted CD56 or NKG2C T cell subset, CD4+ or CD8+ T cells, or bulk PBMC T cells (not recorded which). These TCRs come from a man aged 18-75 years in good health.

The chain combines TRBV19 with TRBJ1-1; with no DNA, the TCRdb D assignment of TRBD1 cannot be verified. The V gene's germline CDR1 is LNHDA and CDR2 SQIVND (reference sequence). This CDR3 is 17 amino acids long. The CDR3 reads CASSPGTGVGLATEAFF.

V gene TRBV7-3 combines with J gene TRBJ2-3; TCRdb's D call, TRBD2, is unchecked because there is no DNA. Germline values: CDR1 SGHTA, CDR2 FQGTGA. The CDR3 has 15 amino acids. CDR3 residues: CASSLSGSATDTQYF.

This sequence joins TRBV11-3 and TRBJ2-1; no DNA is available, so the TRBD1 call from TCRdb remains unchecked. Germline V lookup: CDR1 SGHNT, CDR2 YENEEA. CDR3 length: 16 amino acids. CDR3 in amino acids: CASSLRGRGLSNEQFF. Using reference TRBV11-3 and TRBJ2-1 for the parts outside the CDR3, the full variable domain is EAGVVQSPRYKIIEKKQPVAFWCNPISGHNTLYWYLQNLGQGPELLIRYENEEAVDDSQLPKDRFSAERLKGVDSTLKIQPAELGDSAVYLCASSLRGRGLSNEQFFGPGTRLTVL.

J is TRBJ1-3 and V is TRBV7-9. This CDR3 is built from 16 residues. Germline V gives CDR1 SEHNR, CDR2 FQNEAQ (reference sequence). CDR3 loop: CASSTPDGASGNTIYF.

CDR3 amino acids: CASSNRASRDNEQFF. V and J are TRBV12-3 or TRBV12-4 and TRBJ2-1; the TRBD1 assignment by TCRdb is unverifiable without DNA. CDR3 size: 15 residues.

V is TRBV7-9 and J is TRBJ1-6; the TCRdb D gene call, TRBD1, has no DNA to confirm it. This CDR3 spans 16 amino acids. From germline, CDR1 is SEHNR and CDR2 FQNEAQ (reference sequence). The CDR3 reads CASSGGSTLGNSPLHF.

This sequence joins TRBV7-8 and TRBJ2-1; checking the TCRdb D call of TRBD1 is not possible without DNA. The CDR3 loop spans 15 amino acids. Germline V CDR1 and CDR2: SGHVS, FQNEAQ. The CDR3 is CASDPQGFDVNEQFF.

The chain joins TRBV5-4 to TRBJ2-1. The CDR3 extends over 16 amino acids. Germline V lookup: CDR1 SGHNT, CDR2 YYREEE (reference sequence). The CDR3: CASSPEWGSSYNEQFF.

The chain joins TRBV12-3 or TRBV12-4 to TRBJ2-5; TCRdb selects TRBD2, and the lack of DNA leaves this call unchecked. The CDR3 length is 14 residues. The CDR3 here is CASSPPAGGETQYF.

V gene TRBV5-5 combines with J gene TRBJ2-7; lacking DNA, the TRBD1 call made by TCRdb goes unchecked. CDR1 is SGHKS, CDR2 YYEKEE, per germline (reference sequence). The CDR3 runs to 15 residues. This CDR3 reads CASGGQGQKGYEQYF.

CDR3 sequence reads: CASSQGINNEQFF. The rearrangement joins TRBV4-2 to TRBJ2-1. From germline, CDR1 is LGHNA and CDR2 YNFKEQ. The CDR3 has 13 residues.

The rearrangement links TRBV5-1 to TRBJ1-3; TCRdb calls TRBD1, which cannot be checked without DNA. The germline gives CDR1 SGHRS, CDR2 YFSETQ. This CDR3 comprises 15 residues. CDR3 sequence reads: CASSFDRGSGNTIYF.

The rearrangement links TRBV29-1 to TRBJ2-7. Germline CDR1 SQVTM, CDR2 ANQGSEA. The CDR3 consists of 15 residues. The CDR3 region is CSVAVLGNGAYEQYF.

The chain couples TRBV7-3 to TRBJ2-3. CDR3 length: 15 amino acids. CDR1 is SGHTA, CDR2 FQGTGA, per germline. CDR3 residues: CASSLGLRSSDTQYF.

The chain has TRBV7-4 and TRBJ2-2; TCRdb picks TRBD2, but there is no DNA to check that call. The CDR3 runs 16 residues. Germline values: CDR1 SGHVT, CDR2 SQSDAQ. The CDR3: CASSCRGCSNTGELFF.

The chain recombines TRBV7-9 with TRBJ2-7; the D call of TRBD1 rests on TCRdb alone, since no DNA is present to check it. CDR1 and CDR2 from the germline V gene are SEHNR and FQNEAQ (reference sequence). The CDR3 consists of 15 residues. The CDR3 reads CASSRGQGALYEQYF.

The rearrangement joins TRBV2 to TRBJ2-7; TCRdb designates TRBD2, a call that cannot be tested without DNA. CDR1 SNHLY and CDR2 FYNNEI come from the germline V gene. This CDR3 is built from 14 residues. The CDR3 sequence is CASSVQDYYYEQYF.

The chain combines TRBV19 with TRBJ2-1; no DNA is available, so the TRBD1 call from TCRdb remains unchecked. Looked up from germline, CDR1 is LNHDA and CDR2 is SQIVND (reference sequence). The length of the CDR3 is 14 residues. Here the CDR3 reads CASRADSLGNEQFF.

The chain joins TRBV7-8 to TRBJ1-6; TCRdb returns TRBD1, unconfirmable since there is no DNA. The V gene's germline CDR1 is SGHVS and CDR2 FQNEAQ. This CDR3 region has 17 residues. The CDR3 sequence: CASSGTGPGSYNSPLHF.

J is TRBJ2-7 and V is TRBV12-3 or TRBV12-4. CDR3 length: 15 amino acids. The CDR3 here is CASSLALKSSYEQYF.